Listed here are 22 T cell receptor beta chains from one sample, sequenced in a study of blood T cell repertoires in COVID-19. Sequencing used immunoSEQ multiplex PCR; TCRdb keeps in-frame clones, though not all of them. The data contain roughly 28,000 clones, 80% to 90% of them singletons. Sequenced sample: peripheral blood. All receptors derive from a human donor in a cohort sampled during active COVID-19.

With respect to this clone: Other DNA sequences of this sample code for an identical CDR3. V usage is TRBV3-1 (or the pseudogene TRBV3-2) and J usage is TRBJ1-2; D unresolved. With 0 bases removed from V and 5 bases from J, the gap between germline ends came to 7 bases. The CDR3 contains 13 residues. The germline V gene encodes CDR1 LGHDT and CDR2 YNNKEL (reference sequence). CDR3 in amino acids: CASSQDGGYGYTF. The CDR3 DNA follows: TGTGCCAGCAGCCAAGATGGAGGATATGGCTACACCTTC.

The chain employs TRBV5-6 and TRBJ1-2; possible D gene TRBD1, 6 bases. V was cut by 1 base and J by 7 bases, with 14 bases left in between. From germline, CDR1 is SGHDT and CDR2 YYEEEE. This CDR3 has 14 amino acids. DNA for the CDR3: TGTGCCAGCAGCTTGCAGGGGAGGGTGTTTGGCTACACCTTC. Protein product: CASSLQGRVFGYTF.

The chain employs TRBV27 and TRBJ2-7, with TRBD2 as a possible D gene (6 bases). Germline V gives CDR1 MNHEY, CDR2 SMNVEV (reference sequence). The V and J ends lost 0 bases and 4 bases respectively, with 10 bases between them. The CDR3 is 14 residues long. The CDR3 loop reads CASSLSGTGYEQYF. As DNA, the CDR3 is TGTGCCAGCAGTTTATCGGGGACTGGGTACGAGCAGTACTTC.

This clone appeared a single time. This chain connects TRBV28 to TRBJ2-7; D possibly corresponds to TRBD1 (5 bases). This CDR3 is 12 amino acids long. Between the trimmed V and J ends, which lost 5 bases and 4 bases, there was a span of 9 bases. The germline V gene encodes CDR1 MDHEN and CDR2 SYDVKM. The CDR3 sequence is CASSVKGYEQYF. The CDR3 nucleotides read TGTGCCAGCAGTGTAAAGGGGTACGAGCAGTACTTC. Together with reference TRBV28 and TRBJ2-7, the CDR3 gives the full variable domain: DVKVTQSSRYLVKRTGEKVFLECVQDMDHENMFWYRQDPGLGLRLIYFSYDVKMKEKGDIPEGYSVSREKKERFSLILESASTNQTSMYLCASSVKGYEQYFGPGTRLTVT.

CDR3 sequence reads: CASSSTETSSYNEQFF. CDR3 nucleotides: TGTGCCAGCAGTTCGACTGAGACGAGCTCCTACAATGAGCAGTTCTTC. The chain couples TRBV5-5 to TRBJ2-1; no reliable D call. Germline CDR1 is SGHKS and CDR2 is YYEKEE (reference sequence). This CDR3 region has 16 residues. Trimming pared 5 bases from V and 0 bases from J, leaving 15 bases between.

The rearrangement uses TRBV9 and TRBJ1-3; D call uncertain. The germline V gene encodes CDR1 SGDLS and CDR2 YYNGEE. The CDR3 contains 20 residues. The V gene lost 0 bases and the J gene lost 0 bases, with 22 bases spanning the gap. CDR3 in amino acids: CASSVGPPPAGGLSGNTIYF. DNA of the CDR3: TGTGCCAGCAGCGTAGGCCCCCCCCCTGCAGGCGGACTCTCTGGAAACACCATATATTTT.

This clone showed up just once. The chain employs TRBV28 and TRBJ2-1; 13 nucleotides match TRBD2. The CDR3 contains 15 residues. After removal of 6 bases from V and 6 bases from J, the junction contained 5 bases not matched to a gene. CDR1 is MDHEN and CDR2 is SYDVKM in the germline V gene. DNA of the CDR3: TGTGCCAGCAGCCCGACTAGCGGGGGGTCCAATGAGCAGTTCTTC. This encodes CASSPTSGGSNEQFF.

This chain links TRBV2 with TRBJ1-4, with D perhaps matching TRBD1 (6 bases). This CDR3 comprises 15 residues. V was shortened by 6 bases and J by 0 bases, with 11 bases between the two germline ends. In germline, CDR1 is SNHLY, CDR2 FYNNEI. Here the CDR3 reads CASRREGATNEKLFF. In nucleotides, the CDR3 is TGTGCCAGCAGGAGGGAGGGGGCAACTAATGAAAAACTGTTTTTT.

The table lists this clone with a count of one. This chain uses TRBV18 with TRBJ1-1; D is undetermined. The CDR3 sequence is 16 residues long. Trimming pared 3 bases from V and 1 base from J, leaving 15 bases between. CDR1 KGHSH and CDR2 LQKENI come from the germline V gene. CDR3 in amino acids: CASSPPTSAGNTEAFF. In nucleotides, the CDR3 is TGTGCCAGCTCACCTCCAACCTCAGCAGGGAACACTGAAGCTTTCTTT.

The rearrangement links TRBV9 to TRBJ1-2; TRBD1 aligns across 9 bases. This CDR3 region has 15 residues. The V gene's germline CDR1 is SGDLS and CDR2 YYNGEE. Losses at the gene ends were 3 bases for V and 0 bases for J; bases not matched to a gene: 3. Here the CDR3 reads CASSEGTGPNYGYTF. The DNA of the CDR3 is TGTGCCAGCAGCGAGGGGACAGGGCCTAACTATGGCTACACCTTC.

A few counts support this clone. The V and J genes are TRBV27 and TRBJ2-7; perhaps TRBD1 as D (5 bases). Per germline, CDR1 MNHEY and CDR2 SMNVEV (reference sequence). This CDR3 spans 12 amino acids. V lost 8 bases and J 3 bases, leaving 11 bases between the germline ends. The CDR3 nucleotides are TGTGCCAGCGGAGTGGGGCTCTACGAGCAGTACTTC. This codes for CASGVGLYEQYF.

The CDR3 protein is CASSEDRTGANVLTF. DNA of the CDR3: TGTGCCAGCAGTGAAGACAGAACTGGGGCCAACGTCCTGACTTTC. The chain employs TRBV2 and TRBJ2-6, with D unclear. Trimming stripped 1 base from V and 2 bases from J, with 6 bases between. Germline V gene sequence: CDR1 SNHLY, CDR2 FYNNEI. This CDR3 comprises 15 residues.

The genes are TRBV27 and TRBJ1-6, with 10 nucleotides matching TRBD1. J lost 11 bases, V lost 4 bases, and 5 bases had no gene match. Germline V gene sequence: CDR1 MNHEY, CDR2 SMNVEV (reference sequence). This CDR3 region has 14 residues. The chain's CDR3 is CASSYGTGVPPLHF. In DNA form, the CDR3 reads TGTGCCAGCAGTTATGGGACAGGGGTACCACCCCTCCACTTT.

The genes are TRBV6-5 and TRBJ2-7, with D tentatively TRBD1 (6 bases). Germline CDR1 MNHEY, CDR2 SVGAGI. Trimming left V 8 bases short and J 10 bases short, with 18 bases between. The CDR3 consists of 12 residues. The CDR3 here is CASALVGGQQYF. The CDR3 DNA sequence: TGTGCCAGCGCATTAGTAGGGGGACAACAGTACTTC.

The chain carries TRBV30 and TRBJ1-1; D might be TRBD1 (6 bases). V lost 2 bases to trimming and J lost 4 bases, with 8 bases between them. Germline-derived CDR1 and CDR2 are GTSNPN and SVGIG (reference sequence). The CDR3 runs 12 residues. The CDR3 DNA reads as TGTGCCTGGAGTAGAGGGGGCACTGAAGCTTTCTTT. This encodes CAWSRGGTEAFF.

The chain employs TRBV13 and TRBJ2-2; D remains unclear. This CDR3 spans 15 amino acids. Trimming removed 1 base from V and 4 bases from J, with 10 bases in between. Germline loops: CDR1 PRHDT, CDR2 FYEKMQ (reference sequence). DNA of the CDR3: TGTGCCAGCAGCTTAGACCGAAAGCTCACCGGGGAGCTGTTTTTT. Its protein product is CASSLDRKLTGELFF.

This clone was seen a single time. The chain joins TRBV19 to TRBJ2-7; the match to TRBD1 covers 8 bases. Unmatched junction bases numbered 11, after V lost 10 bases and J lost 6 bases. CDR3 length: 13 residues. Germline-derived CDR1 and CDR2 are LNHDA and SQIVND (reference sequence). The CDR3 spells CATESTGGGEQYF. The CDR3 DNA follows: TGTGCCACCGAATCTACAGGGGGTGGCGAGCAGTACTTC.

The rearrangement joins TRBV27 to TRBJ2-7; tentative D call: TRBD1 (5 bases). In germline, CDR1 is MNHEY, CDR2 SMNVEV (reference sequence). CDR3 length: 14 residues. Trimming cost V 1 base and J 2 bases, with 9 bases left between them. CDR3 sequence reads: CASSLYRQTYEQYF. The DNA for the CDR3 is TGTGCCAGCAGTTTATACAGGCAAACCTACGAGCAGTACTTC.

V and J are TRBV7-9 and TRBJ2-5; D ambiguous. V was trimmed by 2 bases and J by 5 bases, leaving 15 bases between them. The CDR3 is made up of 15 amino acids. Germline V lookup: CDR1 SEHNR, CDR2 FQNEAQ (reference sequence). DNA for the CDR3: TGTGCCAGCAGCTTAACTCTGTATTTACGGGAGACCCAGTACTTC. Protein: CASSLTLYLRETQYF.

The V gene is TRBV18, the J gene TRBJ2-1; 9 bases are shared with TRBD1. The ends lost 2 bases at V and 5 bases at J; junction bases unmatched: 1. The CDR3 runs to 14 residues. In germline, CDR1 is KGHSH, CDR2 LQKENI. CDR3 protein: CASSPTGGHNEQFF. Written as DNA, the CDR3 is TGTGCCAGCTCACCAACAGGGGGCCACAATGAGCAGTTCTTC.

The J gene is TRBJ1-5, the V gene TRBV7-2; D is ambiguous. Trimming took off 1 base at V and 7 bases at J, with 8 bases between the two ends. The CDR3 consists of 13 residues. CDR1 SGHTA and CDR2 FQGNSA come from the germline V gene. The CDR3 protein is CASSLDPRQPQHF. Here the CDR3 DNA reads TGTGCCAGCAGCTTAGACCCGAGGCAGCCCCAGCATTTT.

V and J are TRBV24-1 and TRBJ2-5; 8 bases are shared with TRBD2. This CDR3 contains 13 residues. Trimming removed 6 bases from V and 5 bases from J; junction bases left unmatched: 4. Germline CDR1 is KGHDR and CDR2 is SFDVKD. CDR3 nucleotide sequence: TGTGCCACCAGTCGTGCGGGAGGCGAGACCCAGTACTTC. Amino acids: CATSRAGGETQYF.